Listed below are T cell receptor beta chains from one sample, sequenced in a study of shared clonotypes between healthy human individuals. Libraries were prepared by immunoSEQ multiplex PCR; TCRdb keeps only in-frame clonotypes and omits some of them. The sample records fewer than 2.5 million clones, approximately 94% being singletons. Sample: naive CD4+ T cells from PBMCs. Receptors were obtained from a man between 18 and 35 years old in good health. Some clones in this sample may be carry-over from other donors' samples. Both conserved end residues are part of each CDR3. A D gene is named only where the DNA matches it firmly. Size is stated for part of the rows, as once, few or many counts, or as a class when the clone is expanded.

d_gene	v_gene	j_gene	abundance	CDR3aa	CDR3nt
NA	TRBV21-1	TRBJ2-7	NA	CASSRQGYEQYF	TGTGCCAGCAGTCGACAGGGTTACGAGCAGTACTTC
NA	TRBV6-5	TRBJ1-2	NA	CASSLSTRGYGYTF	TGTGCCAGCAGTTTAAGCACCAGGGGCTATGGCTACACCTTC
NA	TRBV7-3	TRBJ2-1	NA	CASSSGGVGSYNEQFF	TGTGCCAGCAGCTCCGGGGGAGTGGGCTCCTACAATGAGCAGTTCTTC
NA	TRBV11-2	TRBJ1-6	NA	CASSRQSALHF	TGTGCCAGCAGCAGACAATCAGCCCTCCACTTT
TRBD1	TRBV27	TRBJ2-3	NA	CASSRPTGPHTQYF	TGTGCCAGCAGCCGGCCGACAGGGCCGCATACGCAGTATTTT
NA	TRBV19	TRBJ1-5	few	CASSIPGRVDQPQHF	TGTGCCAGTAGTATTCCAGGGCGTGTGGATCAGCCCCAGCATTTT
NA	TRBV9	TRBJ2-1	NA	CASSIEVGEQFF	TGTGCCAGCAGCATAGAGGTGGGTGAGCAGTTCTTC
NA	TRBV5-1	TRBJ2-7	NA	CASSLGVGNEQYF	TGCGCCAGCAGCTTGGGAGTCGGGAACGAGCAGTACTTC
NA	TRBV7-2	TRBJ2-3	NA	CASRGLSPSVTQYF	TGTGCCAGCAGAGGACTGTCCCCCAGTGTGACGCAGTATTTT
TRBD2	TRBV5-6	TRBJ2-3	NA	CASSLALAGLPVGTDTQYF	TGTGCCAGCAGCTTGGCCCTAGCGGGACTCCCTGTCGGCACAGATACGCAGTATTTT
TRBD2	TRBV19	TRBJ2-1	NA	CVSSMWLAGPGNEQFF	TGTGTCAGTAGTATGTGGCTAGCGGGACCCGGCAATGAGCAGTTCTTC
NA	TRBV5-1	TRBJ1-4	once	CASSRSNQGEKLFF	TGCGCCAGCAGCCGCTCCAATCAAGGGGAAAAACTGTTTTTT
NA	TRBV11-2	TRBJ1-2	once	CASSLTSGGDGYTF	TGTGCCAGCAGCTTAACCTCCGGGGGGGACGGCTACACCTTC
TRBD1	TRBV7-3	TRBJ2-7	NA	CASSLDREGVQYF	TGTGCCAGCAGCTTAGACAGGGAAGGAGTGCAGTACTTC
NA	TRBV29-1	TRBJ1-1	NA	CSVHLLTPNTEAFF	TGCAGCGTCCACCTGCTTACACCCAACACTGAAGCTTTCTTT
NA	TRBV7-2	TRBJ1-6	NA	CASSSQGINQPLHF	TGTGCCAGCAGCTCTCAGGGGATTAACCAACCCCTCCACTTT
NA	TRBV28	TRBJ2-7	NA	CASTILGRGRSYEQYF	TGTGCCAGCACCATCTTGGGTCGGGGACGCTCCTACGAGCAGTACTTC
TRBD1	TRBV7-9	TRBJ1-1	NA	CASSLDVGQGNTEAFF	TGTGCCAGCAGCTTAGACGTAGGACAGGGGAACACTGAAGCTTTCTTT
NA	TRBV28	TRBJ2-7	NA	CASSLILGNSYEQYF	TGTGCCAGCAGTTTAATTTTGGGTAACTCCTACGAGCAGTACTTC
NA	TRBV6-1	TRBJ2-7	NA	CASSLQARAEQYF	TGTGCCAGCAGTCTTCAGGCCAGGGCCGAGCAGTACTTC
NA	TRBV28	TRBJ1-3	NA	CASSSPTNRVSGNTIYF	TGTGCCAGCAGTTCCCCTACGAACAGAGTCTCTGGAAACACCATATATTTT
NA	TRBV5-4	TRBJ2-1	NA	CASSLVLAAYNEQFF	TGTGCCAGCAGCTTGGTCTTAGCGGCCTACAATGAGCAGTTCTTC
NA	TRBV7-2	TRBJ1-1	NA	CASSLAGGNTEAFF	TGTGCCAGCAGCTTAGCAGGGGGGAACACTGAAGCTTTCTTT
NA	TRBV14	TRBJ2-4	NA	CASSQAYDTGAKNIQYF	TGTGCCAGCAGCCAAGCTTACGATACAGGGGCCAAAAACATTCAGTACTTC
NA	TRBV18	TRBJ1-1	NA	CASSPSANTEAFF	TGTGCCAGCTCACCGTCAGCGAACACTGAAGCTTTCTTT
NA	TRBV6-5	TRBJ1-2	NA	CASKRQSYGYTF	TGTGCCAGCAAACGACAGTCCTATGGCTACACCTTC
NA	TRBV2	TRBJ2-4	NA	CASSPQSLAKNIQYF	TGTGCCAGCAGTCCTCAGAGTCTAGCCAAAAACATTCAGTACTTC
TRBD1	TRBV7-9	TRBJ1-4	NA	CASSLAGGVEKLFF	TGTGCCAGCAGCTTAGCAGGGGGCGTTGAAAAACTGTTTTTT
NA	TRBV5-1	TRBJ2-5	NA	CASSLVGDEATQYF	TGCGCCAGCAGCTTGGTGGGTGACGAGGCGACCCAGTACTTC